Presented here are 27 T cell receptor beta chains from one specimen sequenced in a study of CD8 T cells in ankylosing spondylitis. TCRdb reanalysed the 5' RACE reads using MiXCR and keeps one entry per CDR3 protein. The sample has around 150,000 distinct CDR3 sequences; about 17% are singletons. The sample was blood, either unsorted or a sorted T cell fraction (not recorded which). Receptors originate from a male donor with ankylosing spondylitis or in good health (not recorded which).

A remark on this clonotype: A much larger clone sits a single nucleotide away, making a read error possible. The chain couples TRBV6-5 to TRBJ2-1; a possible D gene is TRBD1 (6 bases). From germline, CDR1 is MNHEY and CDR2 SVGAGI. V was trimmed by 4 bases and J by 9 bases, leaving 16 bases between them. The CDR3 has 14 residues. The CDR3 DNA is TGTGCCAGCAGTTGCGGTGGGGGCAGGGGTGAGCAGTTCTTC. As protein: CASSCGGGRGEQFF.

This clonotype was found many times. The rearrangement joins TRBV12-3 or TRBV12-4 to TRBJ2-3; no definite D call. The length of the CDR3 is 11 residues. The V end lost 8 bases, the J end lost 0 bases, and 3 bases lay between the germline ends. The CDR3 DNA sequence: TGTGCCAGCTTTAGCACAGATACGCAGTATTTT. Encoded protein: CASFSTDTQYF.

In its sample, this clonotype was seen a few times. The gene calls are TRBV5-1 and TRBJ2-1; no firm D call. Per germline, CDR1 SGHRS and CDR2 YFSETQ. Trimming removed 0 bases at V and 0 bases at J, with 13 bases between. This CDR3 region has 17 residues. CDR3 in amino acids: CASSLGLDRYSYNEQFF. CDR3 coding DNA: TGCGCCAGCAGCTTGGGCCTTGACCGGTACTCCTACAATGAGCAGTTCTTC.

The genes are TRBV20-1 and TRBJ1-2; no clear D gene. The CDR3 sequence is 12 residues long. Germline CDR1 reads DFQATT; CDR2 reads SNEGSKA (reference sequence). Trimming removed 1 base from V and 7 bases from J, with 10 bases in between. The DNA for the CDR3 is TGCAGTGCTAGAGTCTTGGGCCTTGGCTACACCTTC. Translating it yields CSARVLGLGYTF.

The chain is built from TRBV5-1 and TRBJ1-1; D gene ambiguous. Deletions cut 0 bases from V and 1 base from J, with 7 bases between. This CDR3 spans 14 amino acids. Germline V gene data show CDR1 as SGHRS and CDR2 as YFSETQ. Here the CDR3 reads CASSLDTTNTEAFF. The CDR3 DNA sequence: TGCGCCAGCAGCTTGGACACGACGAACACTGAAGCTTTCTTT.

V is TRBV18 and J is TRBJ2-7, with a possible D match to TRBD1 (6 bases). The CDR3 spans 14 residues. The germline V gene has CDR1 KGHSH and CDR2 LQKENI. V was pared by 3 bases and J by 3 bases, with 12 bases between. The CDR3 sequence is CASSPGTQIYEQYF. Here the CDR3 DNA reads TGTGCCAGCTCACCCGGGACACAAATCTACGAGCAGTACTTC.

This clonotype was counted many times. The gene calls are TRBV4-2 and TRBJ2-1; TRBD2 is a possible D gene (6 bases). Between the trimmed V and J ends, which lost 6 bases and 4 bases, there was a span of 16 bases. CDR1 and CDR2 from the germline V gene are LGHNA and YNFKEQ. The CDR3 covers 15 residues. CDR3 loop: CASRDLAPSYNEQFF. The CDR3, as DNA: TGTGCCAGCAGGGACCTAGCGCCCAGTTACAATGAGCAGTTCTTC.

The sample holds many counts of this clonotype. The CDR3 here is CASSLTRDSEQFF. The CDR3 nucleotides read TGTGCCAGCAGCCTTACCAGGGACAGTGAGCAGTTCTTC. The gene calls are TRBV11-3 and TRBJ2-1; TRBD1 aligns across 7 bases. The CDR3 extends over 13 amino acids. J gave up 9 bases and V 5 bases, and 7 bases lay outside the gene matches. CDR1 SGHNT and CDR2 YENEEA come from the germline V gene.

The count of this clonotype is one. The chain combines TRBV7-9 with TRBJ2-5, with D perhaps TRBD1 or TRBD2 (5 bases each). Germline CDR1 reads SEHNR; CDR2 reads FQNEAQ (reference sequence). V was shortened by 4 bases and J by 5 bases, with 17 bases between the two germline ends. CDR3 length: 15 residues. DNA for the CDR3: TGTGCCAGCAGCTCCTATCTGGGGGTGTTGGAGACCCAGTACTTC. The encoded protein is CASSSYLGVLETQYF. The full variable domain, rest sourced from reference TRBV7-9 and TRBJ2-5, is DTGVSQNPRHKITKRGQNVTFRCDPISEHNRLYWYRQTLGQGPEFLTYFQNEAQLEKSRLLSDRFSAERPKGSFSTLEIQRTEQGDSAMYLCASSSYLGVLETQYFGPGTRLLVL.

The table lists this clonotype with many counts. The CDR3 bases are TGCAGTGCCCGGACAGGGGGAAATGAGCAGTTCTTC. Residues: CSARTGGNEQFF. The rearrangement uses TRBV20-1 and TRBJ2-1; TRBD1 agrees at 10 bases. V gave up 6 bases and J gave up 7 bases; unmatched junction bases: 3. Germline-derived CDR1 and CDR2 are DFQATT and SNEGSKA (reference sequence). The CDR3 covers 12 residues.

In this sample, this clonotype turned up many times. V and J are TRBV12-3 or TRBV12-4 and TRBJ2-7; D is possibly TRBD2 (6 bases). V was shortened by 1 base and J by 4 bases, with 17 bases between the two germline ends. The CDR3 is 16 residues long. The CDR3 region is CASSLGVAQEGYEQYF. CDR3 sequence (DNA): TGTGCCAGCAGTTTAGGTGTGGCACAGGAGGGTTACGAGCAGTACTTC.

This clonotype was counted ten times or more. This sequence joins TRBV5-1 and TRBJ2-7, with D tentatively TRBD1 (5 bases). In germline, CDR1 is SGHRS, CDR2 YFSETQ. This CDR3 is built from 12 residues. The ends were cut back, 3 bases at V and 3 bases at J, with 7 bases in the middle. CDR3 nucleotides: TGCGCCAGCAGCTCCGACAGCTACGAGCAGTACTTC. Amino acids: CASSSDSYEQYF.

This clonotype was counted a few times. The chain has TRBV28 and TRBJ2-1; TRBD2 matches 13 bases. In germline, CDR1 is MDHEN, CDR2 SYDVKM. The ends lost 6 bases at V and 4 bases at J; junction bases unmatched: 3. This CDR3 is 15 amino acids long. The CDR3, as DNA: TGTGCCAGCAGCAAGGGACTAGCGGGATACAATGAGCAGTTCTTC. As protein: CASSKGLAGYNEQFF.

Worth noting for this clonotype: Just one base apart from a much larger clone, this may be a read error. The rearrangement links TRBV29-1 to TRBJ2-1, with 7 positions matching TRBD1. The CDR3 contains 15 residues. Germline V lookup: CDR1 SQVTM, CDR2 ANQGSEA. The DNA for the CDR3 is TGCAGCGCCAGACAGGGCCCGGGATCCTACAGTGAGCAGTTCTTC. It codes for CSARQGPGSYSEQFF.

This clonotype was seen repeatedly, ten times or more. CDR3 DNA: TGTGCCAGCTCAGCAACTCAAGAGACCCAGTACTTC. Translating it yields CASSATQETQYF. The chain recombines TRBV18 with TRBJ2-5, with no clear D. Trimming left V 5 bases short and J 2 bases short, with 6 bases between. From germline, CDR1 is KGHSH and CDR2 LQKENI. The CDR3 covers 12 residues.

The chain links TRBV6-1 to TRBJ2-1; perhaps TRBD1 as D (5 bases). This CDR3 region has 14 residues. Germline V CDR1 and CDR2: MNHNS, SASEGT. With 7 bases removed from V and 0 bases from J, the gap between germline ends came to 10 bases. Here the CDR3 reads CASTYRSSYNEQFF. The CDR3 DNA sequence: TGTGCCAGCACCTACAGGAGCTCCTACAATGAGCAGTTCTTC.

This clonotype has a handful of counts. The rearrangement uses TRBV29-1 and TRBJ2-7; 8 bases are a match to TRBD2. Germline CDR1 and CDR2: SQVTM and ANQGSEA. This CDR3 spans 15 amino acids. V lost 6 bases to trimming and J lost 0 bases; unmatched junction nucleotides: 10. The CDR3 reads CSVKRSSGSSYEQYF. The CDR3 bases are TGCAGCGTAAAACGTTCAAGCGGGAGCTCCTACGAGCAGTACTTC.

Notes on this clonotype: A much larger clone sits a single nucleotide away, making a read error possible. The chain couples TRBV5-1 to TRBJ2-2; D is unresolved. CDR1 and CDR2 (germline): SGHRS, YFSETQ. The CDR3 sequence is 14 residues long. Trimming shortened V by 9 bases and J by 3 bases, and 15 bases separated the two germline ends. The CDR3 nucleotides read TGCGCCAACACCCTGCAGGAGTACACCGGGGAGCTGTTTTTT. Amino acids: CANTLQEYTGELFF.

This clonotype was counted at least ten times. This chain joins TRBV18 and TRBJ2-1; D might be TRBD1 (6 bases). V lost 4 bases, J lost 5 bases, and 12 bases lay in between. From germline, CDR1 is KGHSH and CDR2 LQKENI. The CDR3 runs to 14 residues. The chain's CDR3 is CASSRRTANNEQFF. In DNA, the CDR3 is TGTGCCAGCTCACGGAGGACAGCTAACAATGAGCAGTTCTTC.

This clonotype was recorded at least ten times. The CDR3 reads CSAVLAARSSNEQFF. In DNA form, the CDR3 reads TGCAGTGCTGTTCTAGCGGCTCGCTCGAGCAATGAGCAGTTCTTC. The J gene is TRBJ2-1, the V gene TRBV20-1, with TRBD2 matching 7 bases. Germline assignment: CDR1 DFQATT and CDR2 SNEGSKA (reference sequence). V shed 5 bases and J 6 bases; nucleotides not matched to a gene: 13. The CDR3 covers 15 residues.

V is TRBV7-9 and J is TRBJ2-5; weak D call: TRBD2 (5 bases). The CDR3 is made up of 14 amino acids. The ends were cut back, 0 bases at V and 3 bases at J, with 8 bases in the middle. Looked up from germline, CDR1 is SEHNR and CDR2 is FQNEAQ (reference sequence). CDR3: CASSLATGEETQYF. The CDR3, as DNA: TGTGCCAGCAGCTTAGCGACCGGGGAAGAGACCCAGTACTTC.

This clonotype has at least ten counts. The rearrangement joins TRBV28 to TRBJ1-1, with unresolved D. Germline V CDR1 and CDR2: MDHEN, SYDVKM. Trimming took 2 bases from V and 3 from J, leaving 10 bases between them. This CDR3 region has 14 residues. This CDR3 reads CASSLEVLYTEAFF. The DNA for the CDR3 is TGTGCCAGCAGTTTAGAGGTTCTGTACACTGAAGCTTTCTTT. The full variable domain, its missing parts supplied by reference TRBV28 and TRBJ1-1, is DVKVTQSSRYLVKRTGEKVFLECVQDMDHENMFWYRQDPGLGLRLIYFSYDVKMKEKGDIPEGYSVSREKKERFSLILESASTNQTSMYLCASSLEVLYTEAFFGQGTRLTVV.

This sequence joins TRBV29-1 and TRBJ2-1, with TRBD2 as a possible D gene (5 bases). V was cut by 5 bases and J by 13 bases, with 12 bases left in between. The CDR3 spans 10 residues. CDR1 is SQVTM and CDR2 is ANQGSEA in the germline V gene. The CDR3 loop reads CSVWARDQFF. CDR3 sequence (DNA): TGCAGCGTTTGGGCGAGGGATCAGTTCTTC.

In this sample, this clonotype turned up a few times. J is TRBJ2-1 and V is TRBV10-1; 10 bases agree with TRBD2. Germline V gives CDR1 WNHNN, CDR2 SYGVQD (reference sequence). CDR3 length equals 15 residues. The V and J ends lost 0 bases and 9 bases, in that order; junction bases with no gene match: 5. This CDR3 reads CASSESSGRAVEQFF. For the CDR3, the DNA is TGCGCCAGCAGTGAGTCCAGCGGGAGGGCCGTTGAGCAGTTCTTC.

This clonotype was counted ten times or more. The chain is built from TRBV20-1 and TRBJ2-2, with TRBD2 matching 8 bases. The germline CDR1 and CDR2 sequences are DFQATT and SNEGSKA (reference sequence). The CDR3 runs 16 residues. V was pared by 3 bases and J by 5 bases, with 11 bases of the junction left unmatched. The CDR3 loop is CSASDGGSGTTGELFF. The CDR3 nucleotides read TGCAGTGCTAGCGATGGGGGTAGCGGGACAACCGGGGAGCTGTTTTTT.

The V gene is TRBV20-1, the J gene TRBJ2-1, with TRBD2 matching over 7 bases. The CDR3 is 15 residues long. J was trimmed by 9 bases and V by 5 bases; bases with no gene match: 16. Germline V gene data show CDR1 as DFQATT and CDR2 as SNEGSKA (reference sequence). CDR3 sequence: CSAPGRWSGMSEQFF. The CDR3 DNA reads TGCAGTGCTCCAGGACGTTGGAGCGGGATGAGTGAGCAGTTCTTC.

Many counts were recorded for this clonotype. The gene calls are TRBV20-1 and TRBJ2-2; possibly TRBD1 for D (6 bases). Trimming removed 5 bases at V and 0 bases at J, with 13 bases between. CDR3 length: 15 residues. From germline, CDR1 is DFQATT and CDR2 SNEGSKA (reference sequence). The CDR3 bases are TGCAGTGCTGTCGTTGGGGGCTCGAACACCGGGGAGCTGTTTTTT. Its protein is CSAVVGGSNTGELFF.